Below are 12 T cell receptor beta chains sequenced from a single sample in a study of blood T cell repertoires in COVID-19. Libraries were prepared by immunoSEQ multiplex PCR; TCRdb keeps only in-frame clonotypes and omits some of them. The table shows 150,000 to 200,000 clones, with 80% to 90% occurring only once. Material for sequencing was peripheral blood. Receptors were obtained from a man aged 35 to 55 with active or convalescent COVID-19.

V gene TRBV6-7 combines with J gene TRBJ2-1; D possibly corresponds to TRBD1 (5 bases). TRBV6-7 is an ORF, and what it does is uncertain. Trimming stripped 0 bases from V and 15 bases from J, with 12 bases between. This CDR3 is built from 12 residues. CDR3 loop: CASSYSRRVWFF. CDR3 DNA: TGTGCCAGCAGTTACTCCCGCAGGGTCTGGTTCTTC.

Note on this clone: Other DNA sequences within the sample encode an identical CDR3. The V gene is TRBV3-1 (or the pseudogene TRBV3-2), the J gene TRBJ2-5, with 13 bases matching TRBD2. The CDR3 has 16 residues. After removal of 1 base from V and 2 bases from J, the junction contained 1 base not matched to a gene. CDR1 is LGHDT, CDR2 YNNKEL, per germline (reference sequence). The CDR3 nucleotides read TGTGCCAGCAGCCAAGGACTAGCGGGGGGACAAGAGACCCAGTACTTC. This codes for CASSQGLAGGQETQYF.

This rearrangement joins TRBV6-5 to TRBJ2-2; no clear D gene. Between the trimmed V and J ends, which lost 2 bases and 6 bases, there was a span of 4 bases. The CDR3 is 12 residues long. Per germline, CDR1 MNHEY and CDR2 SVGAGI. The CDR3 region is CASSYVAGELFF. CDR3 DNA sequence: TGTGCCAGCAGTTACGTCGCCGGGGAGCTGTTTTTT.

V gene TRBV9 combines with J gene TRBJ1-2; D may be TRBD1 (5 bases). V lost 0 bases, J lost 2 bases, and 8 bases lay in between. The CDR3 runs to 14 residues. The V gene's germline CDR1 is SGDLS and CDR2 YYNGEE. The CDR3 loop is CASSVGAGNYGYTF. CDR3 DNA: TGTGCCAGCAGCGTAGGGGCAGGGAACTATGGCTACACCTTC.

This chain connects TRBV5-6 to TRBJ1-2; 7 bases are a match to TRBD1. The CDR3 consists of 16 residues. Germline V gene data show CDR1 as SGHDT and CDR2 as YYEEEE. V trimming: 4 bases; J trimming: 4 bases; junction bases outside the gene matches: 13. CDR3 loop: CASSTRRDSRGYGYTF. The CDR3 DNA reads as TGTGCCAGCAGCACTCGCCGGGACAGCCGTGGCTATGGCTACACCTTC.

The chain employs TRBV11-2 and TRBJ2-3, with TRBD2 matching 7 bases. Germline V CDR1 and CDR2: SGHAT, FQNNGV. The trim removed 4 bases at V and 2 bases at J, leaving 9 bases unmatched. The CDR3 extends over 16 amino acids. Written as DNA, the CDR3 is TGTGCCAGCAGCTACCCCACGGCGGGGGTCACAGATACGCAGTATTTT. Its translation: CASSYPTAGVTDTQYF.

This clone has just a few counts. This chain connects TRBV4-1 to TRBJ2-7, with TRBD1 matching 7 bases. Germline values: CDR1 MGHRA, CDR2 YSYEKL. The ends lost 0 bases at V and 3 bases at J; junction bases unmatched: 5. The CDR3 is 15 amino acids. The CDR3 reads CASSQEGGLSYEQYF. The CDR3 nucleotides read TGCGCCAGCAGCCAAGAAGGGGGCTTGAGCTACGAGCAGTACTTC.

The chain links TRBV7-6 to TRBJ2-3; 7 positions match TRBD2. Germline assignment: CDR1 SGHVS and CDR2 FNYEAQ. V was clipped by 4 bases and J by 6 bases; unmatched bases: 10. The CDR3 sequence is 15 residues long. In DNA, the CDR3 is TGTGCCAGCAGCTACCGACTAGCTGGTCGGGATACGCAGTATTTT. Its translation: CASSYRLAGRDTQYF.

This chain joins TRBV28 and TRBJ1-6; a possible D gene is TRBD1 (6 bases). The CDR3 totals 19 residues. V gave up 2 bases and J gave up 0 bases, with 17 bases separating them. Germline V gene data show CDR1 as MDHEN and CDR2 as SYDVKM. CDR3 DNA sequence: TGTGCCAGCAGTTTAGGACAGAATTCACAGAGCTCCTATAATTCACCCCTCCACTTT. Translating gives CASSLGQNSQSSYNSPLHF.

The rearrangement joins TRBV4-2 to TRBJ2-7, with 9 bases that match TRBD1. The V segment lost 2 bases and the J segment 1 base; nucleotides outside the gene matches: 9. This CDR3 spans 17 amino acids. Germline V gene lookup returns CDR1 LGHNA and CDR2 YNFKEQ. Written as DNA, the CDR3 is TGTGCCAGCAGCCAAAGTACAGGGGGCGGACCTTCCTACGAGCAGTACTTC. This gives the protein CASSQSTGGGPSYEQYF.

DNA of the CDR3: TGTGCCAGCAGTTTAGGTTCTTATGGCTACACCTTC. Encoded protein: CASSLGSYGYTF. The J gene is TRBJ1-2, the V gene TRBV12-3 or TRBV12-4; D gene unclear. Trimming removed 1 base from V and 5 bases from J, with 5 bases in between. The CDR3 is 12 amino acids.

The gene calls are TRBV5-1 and TRBJ1-1; D unclear. V lost 7 bases to trimming and J lost 0 bases, with 13 bases between them. CDR1 is SGHRS, CDR2 YFSETQ, per germline. This CDR3 comprises 14 residues. This CDR3 reads CASARWAMNTEAFF. CDR3 in DNA: TGCGCCAGCGCAAGGTGGGCGATGAACACTGAAGCTTTCTTT. Complete variable domain (other parts from reference TRBV5-1 and TRBJ1-1): KAGVTQTPRYLIKTRGQQVTLSCSPISGHRSVSWYQQTPGQGLQFLFEYFSETQRNKGNFPGRFSGRQFSNSRSEMNVSTLELGDSALYLCASARWAMNTEAFFGQGTRLTVV.